The 18 T cell receptor beta chains reported below all come from one sample, sequenced in a study of blood T cell repertoires in COVID-19. Repertoires were generated with immunoSEQ multiplex PCR, while TCRdb's copy carries only in-frame clones and drops some. The table shows approximately 170,000 clones, with under 90% occurring only once. The material sequenced was PBMCs or T cells enriched from blood (not recorded which). These TCRs come from a man aged 50-60 years who had recovered from COVID-19.

With regard to this clone: Germline is not matched at one junction end, which may reflect a read error. The chain's CDR3 is CASSQDGGTAFF. The CDR3 DNA is TGTGCCAGCAGTCAAGATGGGGGGACGGCTTTCTTT. The chain carries TRBV3-1 (or the pseudogene TRBV3-2) and TRBJ1-1; D may be TRBD1 (5 bases). Germline CDR1 reads LGHDT; CDR2 reads YNNKEL (reference sequence). The CDR3 is made up of 12 amino acids.

V and J are TRBV5-4 and TRBJ2-2; D unresolved. V was trimmed by 3 bases and J by 6 bases, leaving 3 bases between them. The CDR3 contains 11 residues. CDR1 is SGHNT and CDR2 is YYREEE in the germline V gene (reference sequence). CDR3 coding DNA: TGTGCCAGCAGCTCTTCCGGGGAGCTGTTTTTT. Protein product: CASSSSGELFF.

The genes are TRBV6-5 and TRBJ1-6; TRBD1 matches 8 bases. CDR1 MNHEY and CDR2 SVGAGI come from the germline V gene. The J segment lost 10 bases and the V segment lost 4 bases, leaving 9 bases of the junction unmatched. CDR3 length: 15 amino acids. Here the CDR3 DNA reads TGTGCCAGCAGTTGGGGCGACAGGGGTCGATCACCCCTCCACTTT. Translated: CASSWGDRGRSPLHF.

This chain uses TRBV5-5 with TRBJ2-2; 8 nucleotides line up with TRBD1. Trimming removed 7 bases from V and 4 bases from J; junction bases left unmatched: 6. The CDR3 covers 14 residues. The germline gives CDR1 SGHKS, CDR2 YYEKEE (reference sequence). The CDR3 loop reads CASEQGVGTGELFF. For the CDR3, the DNA is TGTGCCAGCGAACAGGGGGTAGGCACCGGGGAGCTGTTTTTT.

V is TRBV19 and J is TRBJ1-5; 9 positions match TRBD1. The V segment lost 3 bases and the J segment 1 base; nucleotides outside the gene matches: 7. The length of the CDR3 is 17 residues. Germline values: CDR1 LNHDA, CDR2 SQIVND (reference sequence). CDR3 sequence (DNA): TGTGCCAGTAGTATGCGGGGACAGGGAGGAAGCAATCAGCCCCAGCATTTT. This encodes CASSMRGQGGSNQPQHF. Filled out from reference TRBV19 and TRBJ1-5, the complete variable domain reads DGGITQSPKYLFRKEGQNVTLSCEQNLNHDAMYWYRQDPGQGLRLIYYSQIVNDFQKGDIAEGYSVSREKKESFPLTVTSAQKNPTAFYLCASSMRGQGGSNQPQHFGDGTRLSIL.

The chain is built from TRBV19 and TRBJ1-1; D is undetermined. Germline CDR1 reads LNHDA; CDR2 reads SQIVND (reference sequence). The V end lost 11 bases, the J end lost 5 bases, and 21 bases lay between the germline ends. The CDR3 runs to 14 residues. The DNA of the CDR3 is TGTGCCGCGACCGCAGTCGGAGGAGAAACTGAAGCTTTCTTT. It translates to CAATAVGGETEAFF.

The gene calls are TRBV12-3 or TRBV12-4 and TRBJ1-5; no clear D. Trimming pared 7 bases from V and 0 bases from J, leaving 7 bases between. The CDR3 has 13 residues. CDR3 nucleotides: TGTGCCAGCACCGGGTATAGCAATCAGCCCCAGCATTTT. Its translation: CASTGYSNQPQHF.

This clone was recorded once. J is TRBJ2-5 and V is TRBV10-3, with 7 bases aligning to TRBD2. Losses at the gene ends were 8 bases for V and 5 bases for J; bases not matched to a gene: 8. CDR1 and CDR2 (germline): ENHRY, SYGVKD. The CDR3 length is 13 residues. The CDR3 reads CAIGRGPTETQYF. The CDR3 DNA reads as TGTGCCATCGGGAGGGGCCCAACGGAGACCCAGTACTTC.

The CDR3 DNA reads TGTGCCAGCAGTGTATCCCCGTCGGGGTCGGATGGCTACACCTTC. This sequence encodes CASSVSPSGSDGYTF. The chain joins TRBV2 to TRBJ1-2; no reliable D call. The CDR3 covers 15 residues. The germline V and J ends were trimmed by 4 bases and 6 bases, with 18 bases remaining between them. From germline, CDR1 is SNHLY and CDR2 FYNNEI.

The chain links TRBV2 to TRBJ1-5, with TRBD1 matching 8 bases. Germline values: CDR1 SNHLY, CDR2 FYNNEI. With V trimmed by 3 bases and J by 6 bases, 7 bases remained unmatched. This CDR3 is built from 15 residues. The CDR3 DNA reads as TGTGCCAGCAGTGAGACGACAGGGGTGGGTCAGCCCCAGCATTTT. It is translated as CASSETTGVGQPQHF.

The sample holds one count of this clone. The rearrangement joins TRBV30 to TRBJ2-1; 9 nucleotides match TRBD1. Looked up from germline, CDR1 is GTSNPN and CDR2 is SVGIG (reference sequence). This CDR3 contains 16 residues. V shed 5 bases, J shed 4 bases, and the junction held 12 bases outside the gene matches. The DNA of the CDR3 is TGTGCCTGGTGGGGTGGGGGACAGGGAAAATACAATGAGCAGTTCTTC. Translation: CAWWGGGQGKYNEQFF.

The CDR3 region has the DNA TGTGCCAGCAGTCGGTTGGGACAGGGGTTGGACGAGCAGTACTTC. This encodes CASSRLGQGLDEQYF. The rearrangement uses TRBV6-6 and TRBJ2-7; 10 bases align to TRBD1. This CDR3 spans 15 amino acids. The germline V gene has CDR1 MNHNY and CDR2 SVGAGI (reference sequence). Germline trimming cut 5 bases from V and 5 bases from J; bases unmatched to any gene: 9.

The chain uses TRBV7-9 and TRBJ1-4, with 7 bases identical to TRBD1. CDR3 length equals 16 residues. Germline trimming cut 5 bases from V and 0 bases from J; bases unmatched to any gene: 6. Germline V gene lookup returns CDR1 SEHNR and CDR2 FQNEAQ (reference sequence). The CDR3 bases are TGTGCCAGCAGCCCCGGACAGGTCACAACTAATGAAAAACTGTTTTTT. Amino acid sequence: CASSPGQVTTNEKLFF.

V usage is TRBV28 and J usage is TRBJ1-2, with unresolved D. Per germline, CDR1 MDHEN and CDR2 SYDVKM. This CDR3 is 11 amino acids long. Between the trimmed V and J ends, which lost 9 bases and 1 base, there was a span of 6 bases. CDR3 DNA sequence: TGTGCCAGTCTATTTAACTATGGCTACACCTTC. Translating it yields CASLFNYGYTF.

The rearrangement joins TRBV9 to TRBJ1-6, with a weak D call TRBD1 (6 bases). CDR1 and CDR2 (germline): SGDLS, YYNGEE. CDR3 size: 15 residues. Between the trimmed V and J ends, which lost 3 bases and 7 bases, there was a span of 14 bases. The CDR3 nucleotides are TGTGCCAGCAGCGGTACAGGGAGGGGGAATTCACCCCTCCACTTT. Its protein product is CASSGTGRGNSPLHF.

The chain couples TRBV10-3 to TRBJ1-1; 8 bases agree with TRBD1. V lost 6 bases, J lost 0 bases, and 3 bases stayed unmatched. Looked up from germline, CDR1 is ENHRY and CDR2 is SYGVKD. This CDR3 spans 14 amino acids. In DNA form, the CDR3 reads TGTGCCATCAGCGGACAGGGATTGAACACTGAAGCTTTCTTT. Translation gives CAISGQGLNTEAFF.

This chain connects TRBV10-3 to TRBJ1-1; unclear D gene. Germline loops: CDR1 ENHRY, CDR2 SYGVKD. Deletions cut 10 bases from V and 0 bases from J, with 15 bases between. This CDR3 has 14 residues. CDR3 region: CATWTGIMNTEAFF. The CDR3 coding sequence is TGTGCCACCTGGACTGGGATCATGAACACTGAAGCTTTCTTT.

The J gene is TRBJ2-3, the V gene TRBV7-3; unclear D gene. CDR1 SGHTA and CDR2 FQGTGA come from the germline V gene. The CDR3 sequence is 13 residues long. The V end was cut by 4 bases, the J end by 0 bases, with 5 bases between. CDR3 nucleotide sequence: TGTGCCAGCAGCTCGACTAGCACAGATACGCAGTATTTT. This sequence encodes CASSSTSTDTQYF.